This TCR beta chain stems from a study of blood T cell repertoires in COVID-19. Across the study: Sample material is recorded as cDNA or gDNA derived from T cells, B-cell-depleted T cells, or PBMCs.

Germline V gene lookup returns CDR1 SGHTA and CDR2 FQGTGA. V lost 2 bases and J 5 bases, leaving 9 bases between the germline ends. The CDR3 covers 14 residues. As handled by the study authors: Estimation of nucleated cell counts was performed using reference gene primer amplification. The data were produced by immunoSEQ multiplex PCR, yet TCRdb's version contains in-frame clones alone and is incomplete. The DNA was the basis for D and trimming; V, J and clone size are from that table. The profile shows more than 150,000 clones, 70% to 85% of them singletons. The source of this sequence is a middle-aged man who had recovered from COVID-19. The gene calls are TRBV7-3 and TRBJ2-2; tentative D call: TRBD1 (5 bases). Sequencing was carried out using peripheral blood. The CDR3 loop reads CASSLFAGTGELFF. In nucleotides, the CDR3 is TGTGCCAGCAGCTTATTCGCAGGGACCGGGGAGCTGTTTTTT.